Presented here are 10 T cell receptor beta chains from one specimen sequenced in a study of cytotoxic CD8 clonotypes in ibrutinib-treated CLL (TCRdb year 2021). Library preparation employed the immunoSEQ multiplex PCR assay. TCRdb retrieved this table from immuneACCESS and kept in-frame rearrangements only. Not all clones are present; in checked studies, unresolved V genes account for under half, and no reason is known for the remainder. A total of 300,000 to 350,000 clones appear in this sample, around four fifths of them only once. The ten largest clonotypes hold more than 6% of the sample. Here the sequenced sample was PBMCs, taken before ibrutinib treatment. Receptors were obtained from a human donor with chronic lymphocytic leukemia.

The V and J genes are TRBV4-2 and TRBJ2-1; 9 bases agree with TRBD1. The V and J ends lost 4 bases and 7 bases, in that order; junction bases with no gene match: 11. Germline CDR1 and CDR2: LGHNA and YNFKEQ. The CDR3 spans 16 residues. CDR3 sequence (DNA): TGTGCCAGCAGCCTACACCCGGGACAGGGAGGAAATGAGCAGTTCTTC. Protein: CASSLHPGQGGNEQFF.

As to this clone: The junction shows a germline mismatch at one end, possibly a read error. The rearrangement joins TRBV30 to TRBJ2-3; weak D call: TRBD2 (6 bases). Germline CDR1 reads GTSNPN; CDR2 reads SVGIG (reference sequence). There are 13 residues in the CDR3. CDR3 protein: CGWGVQNTDTQYF. In DNA, the CDR3 is TGTGGCTGGGGGGTCCAGAACACAGATACGCAGTATTTT.

This sequence joins TRBV6-1 and TRBJ1-5; TRBD1 aligns across 9 bases. The V gene end was trimmed by 5 bases and the J gene end by 0 bases; junction bases not matched to a gene: 2. This CDR3 has 15 amino acids. Germline CDR1 is MNHNS and CDR2 is SASEGT. The chain's CDR3 is CASSWTGDSNQPQHF. The CDR3 DNA reads as TGTGCCAGCAGTTGGACAGGGGATAGCAATCAGCCCCAGCATTTT.

V usage is TRBV5-6 and J usage is TRBJ1-1, with 7 positions matching TRBD1. The CDR3 is 14 residues long. Per the germline V gene, CDR1 is SGHDT and CDR2 is YYEEEE. J gave up 5 bases and V 4 bases, and 8 bases lay outside the gene matches. CDR3: CASSPGTGVTEAFF. The CDR3 DNA sequence: TGTGCCAGCAGCCCGGGAACAGGGGTAACTGAAGCTTTCTTT. The full variable domain, its missing parts supplied by reference TRBV5-6 and TRBJ1-1, is DAGVTQSPTHLIKTRGQQVTLRCSPKSGHDTVSWYQQALGQGPQFIFQYYEEEERQRGNFPDRFSGHQFPNYSSELNVNALLLGDSALYLCASSPGTGVTEAFFGQGTRLTVV.

This clone was seen a handful of times. DNA for the CDR3: TGTGCCAGCAGACGGCCTAGCGGGAGTTACGAGCAGTACTTC. Translated, it gives CASRRPSGSYEQYF. The V call is TRBV6-5, the J call TRBJ2-7; 10 bases are shared with TRBD2. From germline, CDR1 is MNHEY and CDR2 SVGAGI. Trimming removed 6 bases from V and 4 bases from J; junction bases left unmatched: 6. This CDR3 is built from 14 residues.

This chain connects TRBV5-1 to TRBJ1-1; D gene uncertain. The CDR3 is 14 amino acids. The V gene lost 0 bases and the J gene lost 7 bases, with 13 bases spanning the gap. Germline CDR1 is SGHRS and CDR2 is YFSETQ. The CDR3 reads CASSLAGPKFEAFF. CDR3 nucleotide sequence: TGCGCCAGCAGCTTGGCTGGGCCCAAATTTGAAGCTTTCTTT.

The chain joins TRBV4-1 to TRBJ2-1; tentatively, D is TRBD2 (6 bases). CDR3 length: 15 residues. Germline-derived CDR1 and CDR2 are MGHRA and YSYEKL. Trimming left V 4 bases short and J 8 bases short, with 18 bases between. CDR3 protein: CASSRGGREWDEQFF. CDR3 in DNA: TGCGCCAGCAGCCGGGGAGGACGGGAGTGGGATGAGCAGTTCTTC.

This chain links TRBV5-1 with TRBJ1-3, with D unclear. CDR3 length: 11 amino acids. V gave up 4 bases and J gave up 4 bases, with 3 bases separating them. Germline V gene sequence: CDR1 SGHRS, CDR2 YFSETQ. As DNA, the CDR3 is TGCGCCAGCAGCGGGGGAAACACCATATATTTT. Translation gives CASSGGNTIYF.

The chain links TRBV18 to TRBJ1-1; 8 bases agree with TRBD1. Trimming took 3 bases from V and 3 from J; bases not matched to a gene: 9. Germline V gives CDR1 KGHSH, CDR2 LQKENI. This CDR3 contains 16 residues. As DNA, the CDR3 is TGTGCCAGCTCACCTGCCAGGGGGCGCTTTGACACTGAAGCTTTCTTT. This encodes CASSPARGRFDTEAFF.

This clone was counted only a few times. V usage is TRBV7-9 and J usage is TRBJ2-2; unclear D gene. Germline V CDR1 and CDR2: SEHNR, FQNEAQ (reference sequence). The CDR3 is 15 amino acids. V was cut by 0 bases and J by 6 bases, with 11 bases left in between. The CDR3 sequence is CASSLARPKAGELFF. In DNA, the CDR3 is TGTGCCAGCAGCTTAGCGCGACCCAAAGCCGGGGAGCTGTTTTTT.